This entry lists 16 T cell receptor beta chains sequenced from one sample in a study of Graves' ophthalmopathy and Graves' hyperthyroidism. From RNA, the CDR3 regions of TCR beta chains were amplified and sequenced. RT-PCR in the first round used HTBI primers; a second-round multiplex PCR followed. TCRdb re-called the multiplex PCR reads with MiXCR, one entry per CDR3 protein. The table records more than 550,000 distinct CDR3 sequences, more than 40% of them present only once. The sample taken for sequencing was peripheral blood. Receptors were obtained from an adult man with Graves' ophthalmopathy.

This clonotype was seen at least ten times. This chain links TRBV2 with TRBJ2-2, with 7 bases that match TRBD1. The germline CDR1 and CDR2 sequences are SNHLY and FYNNEI. The V segment lost 10 bases and the J segment 5 bases; nucleotides outside the gene matches: 10. The CDR3 contains 14 residues. CDR3 loop: CATSRQGPTGELFF. CDR3 DNA: TGTGCCACTTCTAGACAGGGTCCAACCGGGGAGCTGTTTTTT. The complete variable domain, with remaining parts taken from reference TRBV2 and TRBJ2-2, reads EPEVTQTPSHQVTQMGQEVILRCVPISNHLYFYWYRQILGQKVEFLVSFYNNEISEKSEIFDDQFSVERPDGSNFTLKIRSTKLEDSAMYFCATSRQGPTGELFFGEGSRLTVL.

This clonotype was detected many times. The chain is built from TRBV7-9 and TRBJ1-2; D remains ambiguous. Germline V gene data show CDR1 as SEHNR and CDR2 as FQNEAQ (reference sequence). The CDR3 length is 13 residues. Trimming stripped 5 bases from V and 4 bases from J, with 11 bases between. The CDR3 DNA is TGTGCCAGCAGCCCTAACGAAGTCTATGGCTACACCTTC. Protein product: CASSPNEVYGYTF.

On this clonotype itself: Likely a read error: the CDR3 ends without its conserved phenylalanine or tryptophan. The chain joins TRBV4-1 to TRBJ2-7, with unresolved D. Germline V lookup: CDR1 MGHRA, CDR2 YSYEKL. The CDR3 has 15 residues. The ends were cut back, 1 base at V and 2 bases at J, with 12 bases in the middle. The CDR3 loop is CASSQVGVVPYEQYL. The CDR3 coding sequence is TGCGCCAGCAGCCAAGTTGGAGTAGTCCCCTACGAGCAGTACCTC.

With respect to this clonotype: An end of the junction does not agree with germline; a read error may underlie this. The rearrangement joins TRBV10-3 to TRBJ1-5; 8 positions match TRBD1. CDR1 and CDR2 (germline): ENHRY, SYGVKD. The CDR3 contains 16 residues. CDR3 nucleotide sequence: TGTGCCAGCAGTTACTTATACGACAGGGGAAGTCAGCCCCAGCATTTT. Encoded protein: CASSYLYDRGSQPQHF.

The V and J genes are TRBV10-3 and TRBJ1-1, with 8 bases aligning to TRBD1. Germline lookup yields CDR1 ENHRY and CDR2 SYGVKD. This CDR3 spans 16 amino acids. The V and J ends lost 2 bases and 4 bases, in that order; junction bases with no gene match: 9. The CDR3 here is CAISEGDRPGGTEAFF. CDR3 coding DNA: TGTGCCATCAGTGAGGGGGACAGGCCGGGGGGCACTGAAGCTTTCTTT.

With respect to this clonotype: A much more abundant neighbour one base away suggests this may be a read error. This chain links TRBV10-3 with TRBJ1-5; maybe TRBD1 (6 bases). Between the trimmed V and J ends, which lost 7 bases and 3 bases, there was a span of 13 bases. The germline gives CDR1 ENHRY, CDR2 SYGVKD. The CDR3 extends over 14 amino acids. In nucleotides, the CDR3 is TGTGCCATCACCGGGACACCTGCCAATCAGCCCCAGCATTTT. Its translation is CAITGTPANQPQHF.

This rearrangement joins TRBV19 to TRBJ2-5; 7 bases match TRBD1. Germline trimming cut 3 bases from V and 1 base from J; bases unmatched to any gene: 8. The CDR3 runs 16 residues. CDR1 and CDR2 (germline): LNHDA, SQIVND (reference sequence). The chain's CDR3 is CASSIRQGGGQETQYF. In nucleotides, the CDR3 is TGTGCCAGTAGTATCAGACAGGGCGGCGGCCAAGAGACCCAGTACTTC.

A word on this clonotype: A much larger clone lies one base from this, so it may be a read error. The CDR3 end shows no conserved phenylalanine or tryptophan, and so a read error is likely. It is unclear where the CDR3 begins or ends on the DNA, so no DNA is shown, and the CDR3 is as TCRdb lists it. This chain joins TRBV7-2 and TRBJ1-6; whether TRBD1, the table's D call, matches the DNA was not checked. The CDR3 numbers 12 amino acids, ends counted. Germline V CDR1 and CDR2: SGHTA, FQGNSA. This CDR3 reads CASSQGGAVEHV.

The rearrangement uses TRBV12-3 or TRBV12-4 and TRBJ2-7; a possible D gene is TRBD2 (6 bases). The length of the CDR3 is 15 residues. V was trimmed by 5 bases and J by 6 bases, leaving 20 bases between them. The DNA for the CDR3 is TGTGCCAGCAGTGGATCCGGGGGAGCCCTATCCGAGCAGTACTTC. Translation: CASSGSGGALSEQYF.

This CDR3 reads CAISEDRAYGYEQYF. CDR3 nucleotide sequence: TGTGCCATCAGTGAGGACAGGGCCTATGGCTACGAGCAGTACTTC. This rearrangement joins TRBV10-3 to TRBJ2-7; 7 nucleotides align to TRBD1. The CDR3 is 15 amino acids. V lost 2 bases and J lost 3; bases outside the gene matches: 7. Germline lookup yields CDR1 ENHRY and CDR2 SYGVKD.

This clonotype appeared many times. The rearrangement links TRBV12-3 or TRBV12-4 to TRBJ1-2; 8 bases agree with TRBD1. This CDR3 region has 12 residues. After removal of 5 bases from V and 7 bases from J, the junction contained 3 bases not matched to a gene. In DNA, the CDR3 is TGTGCCAGCAGTACTGGGACAGGTGGCTACACCTTC. Residues: CASSTGTGGYTF.

V gene TRBV2 combines with J gene TRBJ1-4; D is possibly TRBD1 (6 bases). CDR3 length: 15 residues. V dropped 3 bases and J dropped 4 bases, with 12 bases sitting between them. The germline V gene has CDR1 SNHLY and CDR2 FYNNEI. CDR3 residues: CASSDGQSHNEKLFF. Here the CDR3 DNA reads TGTGCCAGCAGTGATGGACAGAGTCATAATGAAAAACTGTTTTTT. The variable domain in full, with the rest retrieved from reference TRBV2 and TRBJ1-4, is EPEVTQTPSHQVTQMGQEVILRCVPISNHLYFYWYRQILGQKVEFLVSFYNNEISEKSEIFDDQFSVERPDGSNFTLKIRSTKLEDSAMYFCASSDGQSHNEKLFFGSGTQLSVL.

To note about this clonotype: The missing conserved phenylalanine or tryptophan at the end of this CDR3 makes a read error likely. The chain links TRBV10-2 to TRBJ1-1, with D possibly being TRBD1 (6 bases). The CDR3 spans 13 residues. CDR1 is WSHSY and CDR2 is SAAADI in the germline V gene. The CDR3 DNA sequence: TGTGCCAGCAATTCCAGGGGCGGCACTGAAGCTTTCCTT. This translates into CASNSRGGTEAFL.

This sequence joins TRBV6-1 and TRBJ1-4; D is ambiguous. Trimming took off 6 bases at V and 7 bases at J, with 21 bases between the two ends. This CDR3 comprises 16 residues. Per germline, CDR1 MNHNS and CDR2 SASEGT. For the CDR3, the DNA is TGTGCCAGCAGAGAGAAGGCCGCCGGTCGGGGTGAAAAACTGTTTTTT. Encoded protein: CASREKAAGRGEKLFF.

The V gene is TRBV5-8, the J gene TRBJ1-2; TRBD1 might be the D (5 bases). This CDR3 contains 14 residues. Trimming shortened V by 0 bases and J by 4 bases, and 10 bases separated the two germline ends. The germline V gene encodes CDR1 SGHTS and CDR2 YDEGEE. The CDR3 region has the DNA TGTGCCAGCAGCTTGGCCGGGGGGTTCTATGGCTACACCTTC. It specifies CASSLAGGFYGYTF. Filled out from reference TRBV5-8 and TRBJ1-2, the complete variable domain reads EAGVTQSPTHLIKTRGQQATLRCSPISGHTSVYWYQQALGLGLQFLLWYDEGEERNRGNFPPRFSGRQFPNYSSELNVNALELEDSALYLCASSLAGGFYGYTFGSGTRLTVV.

This clonotype was observed at least ten times. For the CDR3, the DNA is TGTGCCAGCCGACGGGGGAGACAGGGATACGAGCAGTACTTC. Translation gives CASRRGRQGYEQYF. The chain combines TRBV7-2 with TRBJ2-7; D might be TRBD1 (7 bases). The germline V and J ends were trimmed by 8 bases and 4 bases, with 18 bases remaining between them. CDR1 and CDR2 from the germline V gene are SGHTA and FQGNSA. CDR3 length: 14 amino acids.